This T cell receptor (beta chain) was sequenced during a study of human T cells and chemical hapten exposure. Study as a whole: Sensitizing treatment utilized 2% DPC over a 2 cm by 2 cm portion of upper inner arm skin. Study-level results: DPC sensitization left the count of TCRs above 1 in 1000 unchanged.

Documented time point: pre-sensitization, week 0. Regarding treatment: therapeutic diphenylcyclopropenone sensitization with weekly scalp DPC. Every donor had alopecia and was 18 to 70 years old; all were suitable for DPC. The total RNA was obtained from whole blood that was not fractionated. TCRdb independently ran MiXCR on the RACE reads; one entry per CDR3 protein. There are about 350,000 distinct CDR3 sequences in the sample; about 5% occur only once, and less than 9% lies in the top ten. This clonotype was observed many times. As yet, its antigen is unknown. The V gene lost 8 bases and the J gene lost 7 bases, with 17 bases spanning the gap. CDR3 length: 13 residues.

This chain uses TRBV12-3 or TRBV12-4 with TRBJ1-1; D perhaps matches TRBD1 (5 bases). The clonotype originates from a woman younger than 30 with alopecia areata. Some clones in this sample may be carry-over from other donors' samples. The specimen comprised whole blood, sampled in connection with sensitization to the hapten diphenylcyclopropenone (DPC). The CDR3 protein is CASRLQVPYEAFF. The CDR3 bases are TGTGCCAGCCGTCTACAGGTACCTTATGAAGCTTTCTTT.